The clone carrying this T cell receptor beta chain was seen repeatedly, ten times or more. What it binds is not known. The authors deemed Graves' hyperthyroidism stable absent ophthalmopathy progression within 18 months. The CDR3 contains 17 residues. Germline V gene data show CDR1 as SGHVS and CDR2 as FQNEAQ. Germline trimming cut 2 bases from V and 5 bases from J; bases unmatched to any gene: 12. This record belongs to a study of T cells in Graves' hyperthyroidism and ophthalmopathy. Whole-study findings and limits: In blood, most of the thyroid clonotypes expanded above 0.001 were also present.

RNA transcripts served as the template for amplifying TCR beta CDR3 regions. The HTBI primer set was used in a first-round RT-PCR of the TCR CDR3. TCRdb independently ran MiXCR on the multiplex PCR reads; one entry per CDR3 protein. This repertoire shows about 200,000 distinct CDR3 sequences, around a sixth found once; its top ten account for about 56%. This chain uses TRBV7-8 with TRBJ2-5, with 9 bases identical to TRBD2. This TCR derives from a woman aged 45-60 years with Graves' hyperthyroidism. The specimen was blood. CDR3 coding DNA: TGTGCCAGCAGCTTAAAGGCTTTGGCGGGAGGGTTGGAGACCCAGTACTTC. Amino acid sequence: CASSLKALAGGLETQYF. Combining the CDR3 with reference TRBV7-8 and TRBJ2-5 gives the whole variable domain GAGVSQSPRYKVAKRGQDVALRCDPISGHVSLFWYQQALGQGPEFLTYFQNEAQLDKSGLPSDRFFAERPEGSVSTLKIQRTQQEDSAVYLCASSLKALAGGLETQYFGPGTRLLVL.